The clone carrying this TCR beta chain has at least ten counts. Its antigen is not identified. This entry comes from a study of metastatic and nonmetastatic thyroid tumors. The overall study: Repertoire comparison spanned blood and tumor or nodule tissue of malignant and benign thyroid patients. Overall study results and limits: In both blood and tumor samples, TCR beta diversity was reported significantly higher for malignant than benign nodules.

No patient received treatment before thyroid surgery. CDR1 is SGHAT, CDR2 FQDESV, per germline (reference sequence). The CDR3 is made up of 16 amino acids. V lost 2 bases and J lost 1, with 13 bases in between. In the authors' workflow: Researchers built a distant-metastasis classifier for papillary thyroid cancer that drew on CDR3 differences across clinicopathological groups. TCRdb reanalyzed the PCR reads via MiXCR. It is TCRdb's table, rather than the study itself, that gives the V and J calls and clone size. Of 20,000 to 25,000 clones in the sample, roughly 18% were seen once. The sequenced sample consisted of adjacent normal tissue. V usage is TRBV11-1 and J usage is TRBJ2-3; D gene ambiguous. This clonotype was obtained from a male donor with papillary thyroid cancer or a benign thyroid nodule (not recorded which). Some clones in this sample may be carry-over from other donors' samples. CDR3 sequence reads: CASSLTPYRRTDTQYF. As DNA, the CDR3 is TGTGCCAGCAGCTTAACCCCGTACAGACGCACAGATACGCAGTATTTT.